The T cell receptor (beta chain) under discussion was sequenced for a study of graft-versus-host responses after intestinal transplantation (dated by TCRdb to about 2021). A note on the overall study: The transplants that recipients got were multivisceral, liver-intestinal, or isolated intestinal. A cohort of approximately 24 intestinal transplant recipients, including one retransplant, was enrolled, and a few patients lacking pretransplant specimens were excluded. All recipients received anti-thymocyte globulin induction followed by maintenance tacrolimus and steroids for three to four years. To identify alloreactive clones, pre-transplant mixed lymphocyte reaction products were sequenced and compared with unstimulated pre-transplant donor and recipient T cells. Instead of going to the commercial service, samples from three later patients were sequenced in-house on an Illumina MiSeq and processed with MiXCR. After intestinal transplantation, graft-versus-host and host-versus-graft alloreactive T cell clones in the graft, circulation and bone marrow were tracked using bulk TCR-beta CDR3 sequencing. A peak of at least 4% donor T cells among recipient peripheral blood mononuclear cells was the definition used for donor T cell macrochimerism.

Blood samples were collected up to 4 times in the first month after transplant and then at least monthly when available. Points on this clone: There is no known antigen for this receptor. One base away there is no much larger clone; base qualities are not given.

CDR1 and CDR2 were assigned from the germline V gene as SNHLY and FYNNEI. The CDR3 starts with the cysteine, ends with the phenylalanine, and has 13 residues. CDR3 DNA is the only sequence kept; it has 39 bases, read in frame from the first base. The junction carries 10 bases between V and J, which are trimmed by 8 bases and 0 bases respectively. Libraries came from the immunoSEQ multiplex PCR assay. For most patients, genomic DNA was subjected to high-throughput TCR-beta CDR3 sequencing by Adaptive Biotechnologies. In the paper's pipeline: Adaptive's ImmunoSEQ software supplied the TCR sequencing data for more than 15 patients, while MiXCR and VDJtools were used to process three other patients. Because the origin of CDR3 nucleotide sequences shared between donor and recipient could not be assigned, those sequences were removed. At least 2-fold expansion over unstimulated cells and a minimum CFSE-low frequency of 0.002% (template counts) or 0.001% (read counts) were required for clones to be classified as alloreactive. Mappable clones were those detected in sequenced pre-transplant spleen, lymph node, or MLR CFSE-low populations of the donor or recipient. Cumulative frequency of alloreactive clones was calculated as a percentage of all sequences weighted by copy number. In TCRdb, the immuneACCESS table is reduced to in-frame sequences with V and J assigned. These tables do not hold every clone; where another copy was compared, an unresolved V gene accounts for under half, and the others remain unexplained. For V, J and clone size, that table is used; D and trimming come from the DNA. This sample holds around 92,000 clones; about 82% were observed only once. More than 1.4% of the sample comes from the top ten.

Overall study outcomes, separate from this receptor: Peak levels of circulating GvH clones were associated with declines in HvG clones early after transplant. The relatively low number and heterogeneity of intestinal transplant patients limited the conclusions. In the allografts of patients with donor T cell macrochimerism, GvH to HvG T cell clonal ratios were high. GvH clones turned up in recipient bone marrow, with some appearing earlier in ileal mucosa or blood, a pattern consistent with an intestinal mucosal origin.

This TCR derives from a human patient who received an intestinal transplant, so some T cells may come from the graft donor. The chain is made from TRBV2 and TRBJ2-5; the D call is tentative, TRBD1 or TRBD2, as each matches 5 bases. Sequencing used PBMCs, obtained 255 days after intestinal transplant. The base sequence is TGTGCCAGCCGGGACGGGTACCAAGAGACCCAGTACTTC. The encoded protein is CASRDGYQETQYF.